This T cell receptor beta chain was recovered during a study of HIV-infected patients and healthy controls. TCRdb reprocessed the 5' RACE reads with MiXCR, giving one entry per CDR3 protein. The data contain roughly 70,000 distinct CDR3 sequences, about 15% of them seen just once; the ten biggest clones take up approximately 5.3%. The V gene's germline CDR1 is KGHSH and CDR2 LQKENI. The ends lost 2 bases at V and 4 bases at J; junction bases unmatched: 9. The CDR3 sequence is 17 residues long. The V call is TRBV18, the J call TRBJ1-4; 8 positions agree with TRBD1. Material: CD4+ T cells from blood. The receptor comes from a human donor in good health. DNA of the CDR3: TGTGCCAGCTCACCAAGGAAGGGGACAGGTCTTAATGAAAAACTGTTTTTT. It is translated as CASSPRKGTGLNEKLFF.